These 28 T cell receptor beta chains came from one sample sequenced in a study of cytomegalovirus exposure and HLA in healthy donors. Primers included in the PCR were 60 Vbeta and 13 Jbeta primers. Sequenced by immunoSEQ multiplex PCR; TCRdb stores in-frame clones only, minus some. In the table there are around 160,000 clones, around 84% of which are singletons. The sequenced material came from PBMCs. The receptor set was obtained from a man aged 35-49 years in good health and CMV-seropositive.

J is TRBJ2-5 and V is TRBV5-4; TRBD2 might be the D (5 bases). The germline CDR1 and CDR2 sequences are SGHNT and YYREEE (reference sequence). This CDR3 has 14 residues. V dropped 3 bases and J dropped 2 bases, with 11 bases sitting between them. CDR3 nucleotide sequence: TGTGCCAGCAGCTCCAAGAGGGCTCAAGAGACCCAGTACTTC. Translating gives CASSSKRAQETQYF.

The CDR3 DNA is TGTGCCAGCAGTACAACAGGGGGCGGTAATTCACCCCTCCACTTT. This codes for CASSTTGGGNSPLHF. The gene calls are TRBV28 and TRBJ1-6; the match to TRBD1 covers 9 bases. Germline CDR1 and CDR2: MDHEN and SYDVKM. With 5 bases clipped from V and 6 bases from J, the junction kept 5 bases outside the gene matches. The CDR3 is 15 amino acids.

The rearrangement joins TRBV15 to TRBJ2-3, with D tentatively TRBD1 (5 bases). Trimming cost V 0 bases and J 0 bases, with 13 bases left between them. This CDR3 comprises 17 residues. The germline gives CDR1 LNHNV, CDR2 YYDKDF (reference sequence). DNA of the CDR3: TGTGCCACCAGCAGAGATATGGACACCGATAGCACAGATACGCAGTATTTT. Residues: CATSRDMDTDSTDTQYF.

The chain uses TRBV5-1 and TRBJ2-7, with 10 bases that match TRBD2. This CDR3 contains 17 residues. Germline assignment: CDR1 SGHRS and CDR2 YFSETQ. With V trimmed by 0 bases and J by 7 bases, 13 bases remained unmatched. The CDR3 DNA follows: TGCGCCAGCAGCTTGGGTATAGCGGGAGGAGGTTCGGTTGAGCAGTACTTC. It codes for CASSLGIAGGGSVEQYF.

This clone was observed a handful of times. The gene calls are TRBV18 and TRBJ2-7; TRBD1 is a possible D gene (6 bases). The CDR3 has 15 amino acids. The V end was cut by 5 bases, the J end by 4 bases, with 18 bases between. Germline loops: CDR1 KGHSH, CDR2 LQKENI. CDR3 protein: CASSGTGTFQYEQYF. As DNA, the CDR3 is TGTGCCAGCTCAGGAACCGGGACATTCCAATACGAGCAGTACTTC.

This clone has just one count. The J gene is TRBJ2-7, the V gene TRBV6-5, with D perhaps matching TRBD2 (5 bases). CDR1 is MNHEY and CDR2 is SVGAGI in the germline V gene. V gave up 5 bases and J gave up 1 base, with 12 bases separating them. This CDR3 has 14 residues. The CDR3 DNA reads TGTGCCAGCAGTACCCCCGGGAAGTCCTACGAGCAGTACTTC. Encoded protein: CASSTPGKSYEQYF.

The chain joins TRBV23-1 to TRBJ1-2; the D is unclear. TRBV23-1 is an ORF; its function is uncertain. The germline V and J ends were trimmed by 1 base and 4 bases, with 10 bases remaining between them. The CDR3 is 14 amino acids. CDR3 sequence reads: CASSQCSRPYGYTF. The CDR3 DNA reads as TGCGCCAGCAGTCAATGCAGCAGGCCCTATGGCTACACCTTC.

J is TRBJ2-1 and V is TRBV29-1; 12 bases agree with TRBD2. CDR3 length: 14 residues. Unmatched junction bases numbered 2, after V lost 1 base and J lost 7 bases. Germline V gene sequence: CDR1 SQVTM, CDR2 ANQGSEA. The CDR3 loop reads CSVEGTSGKNEQFF. The CDR3 DNA sequence: TGCAGCGTTGAAGGGACTAGCGGGAAGAATGAGCAGTTCTTC.

The rearrangement uses TRBV9 and TRBJ2-7; TRBD1 aligns across 8 bases. In germline, CDR1 is SGDLS, CDR2 YYNGEE. V gave up 3 bases and J gave up 2 bases; unmatched junction bases: 4. The CDR3 extends over 14 amino acids. In DNA form, the CDR3 reads TGTGCCAGCAGCGCTGGACAGGGAACCTACGAGCAGTACTTC. This encodes CASSAGQGTYEQYF.

In its sample, this clone was seen once. The rearrangement joins TRBV25-1 to TRBJ1-4, with TRBD1 matching 8 bases. This CDR3 region has 14 residues. The V and J ends lost 6 bases and 3 bases, in that order; junction bases with no gene match: 3. Per the germline V gene, CDR1 is MGHDK and CDR2 is SYGVNS. The DNA of the CDR3 is TGTGCCAGCAGAGGGGACAGGTCTAATGAAAAACTGTTTTTT. Translated, it gives CASRGDRSNEKLFF.

This clone was counted a few times. V gene TRBV18 combines with J gene TRBJ2-7; 8 bases map to TRBD1. The J segment lost 1 base and the V segment lost 5 bases, leaving 7 bases of the junction unmatched. Germline-derived CDR1 and CDR2 are KGHSH and LQKENI. The CDR3 is 15 amino acids. CDR3 bases: TGTGCCAGCTCAGGCCGGGACAGGAATTCCTACGAGCAGTACTTC. Its protein product is CASSGRDRNSYEQYF.

The CDR3 is CASSFRRGRGHYEQFF. CDR3 DNA: TGTGCCAGCAGCTTTAGAAGGGGCAGGGGGCATTATGAGCAGTTCTTC. The V gene is TRBV11-3, the J gene TRBJ2-1, with TRBD1 matching 8 bases. J lost 8 bases, V lost 3 bases, and 12 bases had no gene match. Germline CDR1 and CDR2: SGHNT and YENEEA. The CDR3 loop spans 16 amino acids.

The chain couples TRBV7-9 to TRBJ2-5; 13 bases align to TRBD2. This CDR3 is 16 amino acids long. V lost 5 bases and J lost 5; bases outside the gene matches: 8. CDR1 and CDR2 (germline): SEHNR, FQNEAQ (reference sequence). For the CDR3, the DNA is TGTGCCAGCAGCCCCCCGGGACTAGCGGGACTGGAGACCCAGTACTTC. Translation: CASSPPGLAGLETQYF.

This rearrangement joins TRBV5-1 to TRBJ2-1; 7 bases are a match to TRBD2. The CDR3 spans 16 residues. Germline V gene sequence: CDR1 SGHRS, CDR2 YFSETQ. V was pared by 1 base and J by 4 bases, with 8 bases of the junction left unmatched. In nucleotides, the CDR3 is TGCGCCAGCAGCTTGAGTGGGGGGGGAGGATACAATGAGCAGTTCTTC. This encodes CASSLSGGGGYNEQFF.

The chain carries TRBV18 and TRBJ2-3, with unresolved D. Germline-derived CDR1 and CDR2 are KGHSH and LQKENI. The CDR3 extends over 11 amino acids. V lost 1 base and J lost 13, with 9 bases in between. The CDR3 DNA reads as TGTGCCAGCTCACCACAGAGGTCGGAGTATTTT. It specifies CASSPQRSEYF.

The chain couples TRBV6-5 to TRBJ2-3, with 9 bases identical to TRBD2. CDR1 MNHEY and CDR2 SVGAGI come from the germline V gene. CDR3 length: 16 residues. With 4 bases clipped from V and 1 base from J, the junction kept 6 bases outside the gene matches. CDR3 in DNA: TGTGCCAGCAGTTCGCAGGTAGCGGGAGGCACAGATACGCAGTATTTT. Translating gives CASSSQVAGGTDTQYF.

This chain links TRBV19 with TRBJ2-3, with 12 bases aligning to TRBD2. The CDR3 runs 16 residues. V lost 3 bases and J lost 2; bases outside the gene matches: 3. The germline V gene encodes CDR1 LNHDA and CDR2 SQIVND (reference sequence). CDR3 amino acids: CASSMGLAGITDTQYF. For the CDR3, the DNA is TGTGCCAGTAGTATGGGACTAGCGGGTATCACAGATACGCAGTATTTT.

This chain uses TRBV11-2 with TRBJ1-2; 9 bases map to TRBD1. V dropped 2 bases and J dropped 6; count of bases not matched to a gene: 13. Germline V gene data show CDR1 as SGHAT and CDR2 as FQNNGV. The CDR3 runs 17 residues. CDR3 amino acids: CASSLIGNGDRDNGYTF. The DNA of the CDR3 is TGTGCCAGCAGCTTAATCGGAAATGGGGACAGGGACAATGGCTACACCTTC.

This clone was seen a few times. The chain combines TRBV7-2 with TRBJ2-7, with 10 bases aligning to TRBD2. Trimming took 3 bases from V and 5 from J; bases not matched to a gene: 7. The CDR3 runs to 15 residues. CDR1 is SGHTA and CDR2 is FQGNSA in the germline V gene. Here the CDR3 DNA reads TGTGCCAGCAGCTTCCGACTAGCGGGCCCGGACGAGCAGTACTTC. It specifies CASSFRLAGPDEQYF. The full variable domain, with the rest looked up from reference TRBV7-2 and TRBJ2-7, is GAGVSQSPSNKVTEKGKDVELRCDPISGHTALYWYRQSLGQGLEFLIYFQGNSAPDKSGLPSDRFSAERTGGSVSTLTIQRTQQEDSAVYLCASSFRLAGPDEQYFGPGTRLTVT.

This chain links TRBV29-1 with TRBJ2-5; possibly TRBD1 for D (5 bases). CDR3 length equals 12 residues. The germline CDR1 and CDR2 sequences are SQVTM and ANQGSEA. The germline V and J ends were trimmed by 4 bases and 3 bases, with 9 bases remaining between them. The CDR3 reads CSVGGRKETQYF. Here the CDR3 DNA reads TGCAGCGTTGGGGGCAGGAAAGAGACCCAGTACTTC.

The V gene is TRBV21-1, the J gene TRBJ2-3; TRBD1, the D gene given by the table, was not confirmed from the DNA. TRBV21-1 is a pseudogene locus. This CDR3 has 17 residues. CDR3 DNA: TGTGCCAGCAGCCTCAGGCGTCCCCCACAGGGAACAGATACGCAGTATTTT. Residues: CASSLRRPPQGTDTQYF.

The chain has TRBV7-2 and TRBJ2-7; D gene uncertain. Germline V lookup: CDR1 SGHTA, CDR2 FQGNSA. This CDR3 is 11 amino acids long. Trimming cost V 4 bases and J 4 bases, with 5 bases left between them. This chain's CDR3 is CASSSHYEQYF. In nucleotides, the CDR3 is TGTGCCAGCAGCTCCCATTACGAGCAGTACTTC.

The chain is built from TRBV5-1 and TRBJ1-2; TRBD1 is a possible D gene (5 bases). Deletions cut 0 bases from V and 3 bases from J, with 12 bases between. The germline V gene encodes CDR1 SGHRS and CDR2 YFSETQ. The CDR3 has 15 amino acids. The chain's CDR3 is CASSLDGAAHYGYTF. The CDR3 region has the DNA TGCGCCAGCAGCTTGGATGGGGCAGCACACTATGGCTACACCTTC. The full variable domain, completed using reference TRBV5-1 and TRBJ1-2, is KAGVTQTPRYLIKTRGQQVTLSCSPISGHRSVSWYQQTPGQGLQFLFEYFSETQRNKGNFPGRFSGRQFSNSRSEMNVSTLELGDSALYLCASSLDGAAHYGYTFGSGTRLTVV.

This clone was detected only once. The chain uses TRBV29-1 and TRBJ2-3, with D maybe TRBD2 (7 bases). Germline V lookup: CDR1 SQVTM, CDR2 ANQGSEA. The CDR3 consists of 15 residues. The V gene lost 6 bases and the J gene lost 5 bases, with 21 bases spanning the gap. CDR3 nucleotide sequence: TGCAGCGTGGAGGGGCCGGGGGGCGCAGTAGATACGCAGTATTTT. It is translated as CSVEGPGGAVDTQYF.

The chain uses TRBV27 and TRBJ2-1; D might be TRBD1 (6 bases). Germline values: CDR1 MNHEY, CDR2 SMNVEV (reference sequence). This CDR3 contains 13 residues. Deletions cut 3 bases from V and 9 bases from J, with 12 bases between. In DNA form, the CDR3 reads TGTGCCAGCAGTTTCCACAGGGTCGGTGAGCAGTTCTTC. Protein: CASSFHRVGEQFF.

The J gene is TRBJ2-2, the V gene TRBV7-3; tentatively, D is TRBD1 (6 bases). The V end lost 5 bases, the J end lost 2 bases, and 15 bases lay between the germline ends. This CDR3 is 16 amino acids long. Germline-derived CDR1 and CDR2 are SGHTA and FQGTGA. Here the CDR3 reads CASSLGASSNTGELFF. The CDR3 coding sequence is TGTGCCAGCAGCCTGGGGGCTAGCTCTAACACCGGGGAGCTGTTTTTT. Variable domain in full (rest from reference TRBV7-3 and TRBJ2-2): GAGVSQTPSNKVTEKGKYVELRCDPISGHTALYWYRQSLGQGPEFLIYFQGTGAADDSGLPNDRFFAVRPEGSVSTLKIQRTERGDSAVYLCASSLGASSNTGELFFGEGSRLTVL.

This chain joins TRBV7-3 and TRBJ2-3; D may be TRBD2 (5 bases). The CDR3 is 15 amino acids. V was cut by 5 bases and J by 0 bases, with 12 bases left in between. Per germline, CDR1 SGHTA and CDR2 FQGTGA. The DNA for the CDR3 is TGTGCCAGCAGCCCCTCGGGAACTAGCACAGATACGCAGTATTTT. Translated: CASSPSGTSTDTQYF.

The V and J genes are TRBV10-3 and TRBJ2-3; 8 bases match TRBD1. Germline CDR1 reads ENHRY; CDR2 reads SYGVKD. After removal of 3 bases from V and 2 bases from J, the junction contained 4 bases not matched to a gene. This CDR3 is built from 15 residues. In DNA, the CDR3 is TGTGCCATCAGTGATCAACAGGGGGTCACAGATACGCAGTATTTT. It is translated as CAISDQQGVTDTQYF.